This record concerns one T cell receptor (beta chain) sequence. Its antigen is not identified. The source of the sample is a study of identical twins. In TCRdb, the 5' RACE reads were re-called with MiXCR into one record per CDR3 protein. The table lists approximately 600,000 distinct CDR3 sequences, less than 9% of them singletons. General study results and limits: The authors noted that invariant MAIT and iNKT cells could partly confound zero-insertion analyses.

A further study also used this sample, focusing on yellow fever vaccine responses in identical twins.

This TCR was recovered from a woman aged 18-29 years in good health. The sample was PBMCs.

The chain's CDR3 is CASSLAADSQPQHF. The CDR3 DNA reads TGCGCCAGCAGCTTGGCGGCTGACAGTCAGCCCCAGCATTTT. V is TRBV5-1 and J is TRBJ1-5; the D gene is possibly TRBD1 (5 bases). V was clipped by 0 bases and J by 6 bases, with 10 bases between them. The germline V gene has CDR1 SGHRS and CDR2 YFSETQ. CDR3 length: 14 residues.